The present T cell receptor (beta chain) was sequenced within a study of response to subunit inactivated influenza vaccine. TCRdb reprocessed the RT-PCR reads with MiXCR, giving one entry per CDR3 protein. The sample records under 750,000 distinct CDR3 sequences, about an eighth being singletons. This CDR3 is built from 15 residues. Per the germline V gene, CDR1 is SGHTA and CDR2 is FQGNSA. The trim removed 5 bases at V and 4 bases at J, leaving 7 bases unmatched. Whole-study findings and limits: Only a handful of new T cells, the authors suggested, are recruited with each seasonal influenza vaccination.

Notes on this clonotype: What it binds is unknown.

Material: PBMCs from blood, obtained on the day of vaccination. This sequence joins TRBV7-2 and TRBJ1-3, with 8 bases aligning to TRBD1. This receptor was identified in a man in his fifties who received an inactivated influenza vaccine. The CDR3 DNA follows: TGTGCCAGCAGCCCGCAGGGGGCGCGGGGAAACACCATATATTTT. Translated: CASSPQGARGNTIYF. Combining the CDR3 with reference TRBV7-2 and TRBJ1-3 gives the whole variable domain GAGVSQSPSNKVTEKGKDVELRCDPISGHTALYWYRQSLGQGLEFLIYFQGNSAPDKSGLPSDRFSAERTGGSVSTLTIQRTQQEDSAVYLCASSPQGARGNTIYFGEGSWLTVV.